Detailed here is one T cell receptor (beta chain). What it binds is not known. The data originate from a study of Graves' ophthalmopathy and Graves' hyperthyroidism. The wider study: Peripheral blood was collected at initial diagnosis, before any treatment. Study results and caveats: Also, most clonotypes expanded in the thyroid above 0.001 frequency appeared in blood.

Amplification targeted the TCR beta CDR3 regions, with RNA transcripts as the source material. The first round was an RT-PCR with HTBI primers, and the second round was a multiplex PCR. TCRdb used MiXCR to reprocess the multiplex PCR reads, holding one entry per CDR3 protein. The table records 360,000 or so distinct CDR3 sequences, 15% to 20% of them present only once. In donors with ophthalmopathy, activity was moderate-to-severe, with CAS ≥3, NOSPECS ≥4 and duration under 3 months. PBMCs originated in roughly 10 ml of fresh peripheral blood. The germline V gene encodes CDR1 MDHEN and CDR2 SYDVKM. Trimming took 2 bases from V and 3 from J, leaving 14 bases between them. CDR3 length: 16 amino acids.

The receptor's source is a young woman with Graves' ophthalmopathy. The material sequenced was peripheral blood. The chain employs TRBV28 and TRBJ1-5, with D maybe TRBD1 (6 bases). The CDR3 sequence: CASSLVETGHNQPQHF. The DNA of the CDR3 is TGTGCCAGCAGTTTAGTCGAGACAGGCCACAATCAGCCCCAGCATTTT.